This T cell receptor (beta chain) was captured by sequencing in a study of T-cell reconstitution after alpha-beta-depleted transplantation in children. The TCRbeta library incorporated unique molecular identifiers. TCRdb ran MiXCR on the PCR reads and lists one entry per CDR3 protein. The sample carries 90,000 to 150,000 distinct CDR3 sequences, around 23% recorded once. Findings of the study overall: Several hundred graft clones that had expanded were reportedly the source of alpha-beta T cells about two months after transplant. A year post-transplant, T-cell counts and diversity derived mostly from newly produced T cells.

The CDR3 runs 12 residues. Trimming cost V 3 bases and J 0 bases, with 3 bases left between them. Germline CDR1 and CDR2: SGHRS and YFSETQ. With regard to this clonotype: Its antigen is not identified.

This receptor was identified in a male patient between 2 and 15 years old who had a stem cell transplant for chronic granulomatous disease, so the T cells may come from the graft donor. Source: PBMCs, mostly from graft donor cells, taken 180 days after TCRalphabeta/CD19-depleted stem cell transplant. This chain joins TRBV5-1 and TRBJ2-5; D unclear. The CDR3 DNA reads TGCGCCAGCAGCTGGGACCAAGAGACCCAGTACTTC. Amino acids: CASSWDQETQYF.